This T cell receptor (beta chain) was profiled in a study of T cell repertoires in cytomegalovirus infection. General study points: Cumulative frequency (of public TCR beta family members) identified carriers of CMV plus the relevant HLA.

A single record per CDR3 protein comes from TCRdb applying MiXCR to the reads. Altogether over 200,000 distinct CDR3 sequences are present, approximately 13% being singletons, with the ten largest covering 8.8%. A remark on this clonotype: Its antigen remains unidentified.

Germline CDR1 and CDR2: SGHTA and FQGTGA. The CDR3 has 13 residues. Trimming left V 5 bases short and J 6 bases short, with 13 bases between. The rearrangement joins TRBV7-3 to TRBJ1-1; D is unclear. The source material was PBMCs. This receptor was identified in a human donor in good health (CMV status not recorded). Some clones in this sample may be carry-over from other donors' samples. The CDR3 DNA is TGTGCCAGCAGCCAAGCGGTGGGCTCTGAAGCTTTCTTT. It codes for CASSQAVGSEAFF.